The 9 T cell receptor beta chains presented below share a single source sample, sequenced in a study of T cell repertoires in cytomegalovirus infection. TCRdb re-analysed the reads in MiXCR, keeping a single row per CDR3 protein. The table includes around 320,000 distinct CDR3 sequences, more than 9% detected once. The sequencing sample was made of PBMCs. Receptors originate from a human donor in good health (CMV status not recorded). Some clones in this sample may be carry-over from other donors' samples.

This chain uses TRBV28 with TRBJ1-5, with D uncertain. Trimming removed 5 bases at V and 4 bases at J, with 12 bases between. This CDR3 is built from 14 residues. The germline CDR1 and CDR2 sequences are MDHEN and SYDVKM. CDR3 region: CASSPPRTNQPQHF. The CDR3 DNA reads TGTGCCAGCAGTCCCCCACGGACTAATCAGCCCCAGCATTTT.

CDR3 sequence (DNA): TGTGCCAGCAGGGACTTTTACGAGCAGTACTTC. This gives the protein CASRDFYEQYF. The chain links TRBV6-2 or TRBV6-3 to TRBJ2-7; D might be TRBD2 (5 bases). The germline CDR1 and CDR2 sequences are MNHEY and SVGEGT. This CDR3 contains 11 residues. Trimming stripped 6 bases from V and 4 bases from J, with 7 bases between.

The rearrangement joins TRBV19 to TRBJ2-1; TRBD2 agrees at 7 bases. V trimming: 9 bases; J trimming: 0 bases; junction bases outside the gene matches: 5. This CDR3 contains 14 residues. Germline loops: CDR1 LNHDA, CDR2 SQIVND (reference sequence). The CDR3: CASQRGGSYNEQFF. CDR3 nucleotide sequence: TGTGCCAGCCAGCGGGGAGGCTCCTACAATGAGCAGTTCTTC.

This clonotype was counted many times. The chain has TRBV7-2 and TRBJ1-1, with D unresolved. The length of the CDR3 is 16 residues. The V end lost 5 bases, the J end lost 0 bases, and 16 bases lay between the germline ends. Germline V lookup: CDR1 SGHTA, CDR2 FQGNSA. This CDR3 reads CASSRGRSTMNTEAFF. CDR3 nucleotide sequence: TGTGCCAGCAGCCGCGGACGGAGTACTATGAACACTGAAGCTTTCTTT.

This chain uses TRBV5-4 with TRBJ2-2, with TRBD2 matching over 10 bases. Germline trimming cut 4 bases from V and 6 bases from J; bases unmatched to any gene: 9. The CDR3 is made up of 16 amino acids. Germline lookup yields CDR1 SGHNT and CDR2 YYREEE (reference sequence). CDR3 sequence (DNA): TGTGCCAGCAGCACCCCAGCGGGGGGGGATGCCGGGGAGCTGTTTTTT. Protein sequence: CASSTPAGGDAGELFF.

This clonotype was seen only a few times. In DNA form, the CDR3 reads TGTGCCAGCAGGTCCCCACAGGGGTCACAATCGGGGGGTGATCAGCCCCAGCATTTT. Amino acid sequence: CASRSPQGSQSGGDQPQHF. The chain links TRBV6-1 to TRBJ1-5; 7 bases line up with TRBD1. Germline lookup yields CDR1 MNHNS and CDR2 SASEGT. The ends lost 6 bases at V and 5 bases at J; junction bases unmatched: 22. The CDR3 is 19 amino acids.

This clonotype came up a few times. The rearrangement uses TRBV5-1 and TRBJ2-1; either TRBD1 or TRBD2 may fit D (5 bases each). Trimming cost V 3 bases and J 4 bases, with 17 bases left between them. Germline CDR1 and CDR2: SGHRS and YFSETQ. The CDR3 is made up of 16 amino acids. CDR3 DNA: TGCGCCAGCAGCTGGGGGTCGGGGATCTTGTACAATGAGCAGTTCTTC. This sequence encodes CASSWGSGILYNEQFF. The full variable domain, rest sourced from reference TRBV5-1 and TRBJ2-1, is KAGVTQTPRYLIKTRGQQVTLSCSPISGHRSVSWYQQTPGQGLQFLFEYFSETQRNKGNFPGRFSGRQFSNSRSEMNVSTLELGDSALYLCASSWGSGILYNEQFFGPGTRLTVL.

This clonotype showed up many times. V and J are TRBV7-2 and TRBJ2-3; 10 nucleotides match TRBD2. CDR1 is SGHTA, CDR2 FQGNSA, per germline. The CDR3 length is 15 residues. The ends lost 5 bases at V and 0 bases at J; junction bases unmatched: 2. CDR3 DNA sequence: TGTGCCAGCAGCGATAGCGGGAGGAGCACAGATACGCAGTATTTT. It yields the protein CASSDSGRSTDTQYF.

This clonotype was counted at least ten times. This chain connects TRBV5-8 to TRBJ2-3; TRBD2 matches 8 bases. V lost 5 bases, J lost 4 bases, and 12 bases stayed unmatched. The CDR3 has 16 amino acids. Germline loops: CDR1 SGHTS, CDR2 YDEGEE. The CDR3 nucleotides read TGTGCCAGCAGGGGTCCAGCGGGAGCCCACCCAGATACGCAGTATTTT. It encodes CASRGPAGAHPDTQYF.